The T cell receptor beta chain under discussion was sequenced for a study of shared clonotypes between healthy human individuals. Every contributor of samples was a Caucasian grown-up residing in Nashville, Tennessee. The CDR3 spans 15 residues. Germline V gives CDR1 PRHDT, CDR2 FYEKMQ (reference sequence). Losses at the gene ends were 7 bases for V and 7 bases for J; bases not matched to a gene: 13. Overall study findings and caveats: Despite large depth, rarefaction showed incomplete sorted-subset sequencing.

Sequencing used immunoSEQ multiplex PCR; TCRdb keeps in-frame clones, though not all of them. The table includes 2 million to 2.5 million clones, approximately 90% detected once. A note on this clone: Its antigen is not known.

This chain connects TRBV13 to TRBJ2-1; TRBD2 aligns across 7 bases. This TCR came from a man aged 18-30 years in good health. Some clones in this sample may be carry-over from other donors' samples. The sequencing sample was made of naive CD4+ T cells from PBMCs. Subset indicated: CD45RA+ positively selected. The DNA of the CDR3 is TGTGCCAGCATCCCCCGCCGCGGGAGCATGAATGAGCAGTTCTTC. This gives the protein CASIPRRGSMNEQFF.